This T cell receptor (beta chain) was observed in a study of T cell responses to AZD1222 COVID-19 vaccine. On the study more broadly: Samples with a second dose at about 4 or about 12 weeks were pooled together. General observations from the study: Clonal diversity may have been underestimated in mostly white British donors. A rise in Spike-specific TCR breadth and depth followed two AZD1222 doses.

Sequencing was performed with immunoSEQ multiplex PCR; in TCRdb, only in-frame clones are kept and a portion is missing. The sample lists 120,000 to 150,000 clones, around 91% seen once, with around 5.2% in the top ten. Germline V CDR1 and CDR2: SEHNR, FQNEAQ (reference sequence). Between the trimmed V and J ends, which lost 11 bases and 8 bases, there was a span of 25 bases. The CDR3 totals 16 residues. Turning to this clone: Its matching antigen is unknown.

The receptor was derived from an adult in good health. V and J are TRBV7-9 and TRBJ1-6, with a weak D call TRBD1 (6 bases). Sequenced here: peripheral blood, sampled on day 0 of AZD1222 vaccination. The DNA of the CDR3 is TGTGCCTCCCAGGGGCAGGGAGCTGGAATTTATTCACCCCTCCACTTT. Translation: CASQGQGAGIYSPLHF.